The 32 T cell receptor beta chains below were found in one sample sequenced in a study of cytomegalovirus exposure and HLA in healthy donors. The PCR was carried out with 60 Vbeta primers and 13 Jbeta primers. Some clones are missing from TCRdb's copy, which holds only in-frame ones; the method was immunoSEQ multiplex PCR. Of about 140,000 clones listed, around 77% are singletons. Material for sequencing was PBMCs. These receptors all come from a man aged 25 to 45 in good health.

A note on this clone: An end of the junction does not agree with germline; a read error may underlie this. The V and J genes are TRBV7-9 and TRBJ2-1, with a weak D call TRBD2 (5 bases). Germline values: CDR1 SEHNR, CDR2 FQNEAQ (reference sequence). The CDR3 consists of 15 residues. CDR3 bases: TGTTCCAGCAGCCCTTTTCTGGGAGAGTCAAATGAGCAGTTCTTC. It yields the protein CSSSPFLGESNEQFF.

This chain connects TRBV5-6 to TRBJ2-7; 10 bases agree with TRBD1. The CDR3 has 15 amino acids. Germline values: CDR1 SGHDT, CDR2 YYEEEE. Trimming at V came to 4 bases and at J to 3 bases, leaving 7 bases not matched to a gene. CDR3 protein: CASSLRDRGYYEQYF. The CDR3 DNA is TGTGCCAGCAGCCTCCGGGACAGGGGATACTACGAGCAGTACTTC.

This chain links TRBV15 with TRBJ2-7; possible D gene TRBD2, 6 bases. The CDR3 has 15 residues. Trimming removed 3 bases from V and 2 bases from J, with 14 bases in between. Germline lookup yields CDR1 LNHNV and CDR2 YYDKDF (reference sequence). CDR3: CATSRPGLGAYEQYF. The CDR3 nucleotides are TGTGCCACCAGCAGGCCGGGACTGGGCGCCTACGAGCAGTACTTC.

The CDR3 DNA follows: TGTGCCAGCTCACCCCGGGGAGCGGGAGTAGGTGGGGCCAACGTCCTGACTTTC. This sequence encodes CASSPRGAGVGGANVLTF. The gene calls are TRBV18 and TRBJ2-6; the match to TRBD2 covers 8 bases. V lost 3 bases, J lost 3 bases, and 10 bases stayed unmatched. Germline CDR1 is KGHSH and CDR2 is LQKENI. The CDR3 spans 18 residues.

This chain joins TRBV7-9 and TRBJ1-1; 12 bases align to TRBD1. The CDR3 loop spans 16 amino acids. Trimming removed 5 bases from V and 1 base from J; junction bases left unmatched: 5. Germline values: CDR1 SEHNR, CDR2 FQNEAQ (reference sequence). CDR3 nucleotide sequence: TGTGCCAGCAGCGGTGGGACAGGGGGCCCGAACACTGAAGCTTTCTTT. This gives the protein CASSGGTGGPNTEAFF.

V and J are TRBV28 and TRBJ1-4; no firm D call. CDR3 length: 14 residues. The V gene's germline CDR1 is MDHEN and CDR2 SYDVKM. Between the trimmed V and J ends, which lost 6 bases and 0 bases, there was a span of 8 bases. CDR3 protein: CASSLVSTNEKLFF. The CDR3 region has the DNA TGTGCCAGCAGCTTAGTCTCAACTAATGAAAAACTGTTTTTT.

The genes are TRBV6-1 and TRBJ2-1; D is perhaps TRBD1 (6 bases). Between the trimmed V and J ends, which lost 0 bases and 9 bases, there was a span of 15 bases. This CDR3 contains 15 residues. The germline V gene encodes CDR1 MNHNS and CDR2 SASEGT. The CDR3 bases are TGTGCCAGCAGTGAAGCGATCGTAAGGGGGAGTGAGCAGTTCTTC. Encoded protein: CASSEAIVRGSEQFF.

The chain couples TRBV5-8 to TRBJ1-5, with D perhaps matching TRBD1 (6 bases). Deletions cut 4 bases from V and 0 bases from J, with 11 bases between. In germline, CDR1 is SGHTS, CDR2 YDEGEE. The CDR3 runs 15 residues. CDR3 sequence: CASSPRTVSNQPQHF. CDR3 in DNA: TGTGCCAGCAGCCCCAGGACAGTTAGCAATCAGCCCCAGCATTTT.

In this sample, this clone turned up a few times. The chain has TRBV10-1 and TRBJ2-7, with TRBD1 identical over 10 bases. The CDR3 covers 18 residues. In germline, CDR1 is WNHNN, CDR2 SYGVQD (reference sequence). Trimming cost V 5 bases and J 6 bases; bases outside gene matches: 19. The CDR3 sequence is CASSTRGDRDRGSGEQYF. The CDR3, as DNA: TGCGCCAGCAGTACCAGGGGGGACCGGGACAGGGGTTCGGGCGAGCAGTACTTC.

This sequence joins TRBV28 and TRBJ1-1, with TRBD1 matching over 8 bases. Germline CDR1 is MDHEN and CDR2 is SYDVKM. CDR3 length: 16 residues. The V segment lost 2 bases and the J segment 3 bases; nucleotides outside the gene matches: 8. The CDR3 loop is CASSLDSGGGYTEAFF. As DNA, the CDR3 is TGTGCCAGCAGTTTAGATTCAGGGGGCGGATACACTGAAGCTTTCTTT. The entire variable domain, with the rest obtained from reference TRBV28 and TRBJ1-1, is as follows: DVKVTQSSRYLVKRTGEKVFLECVQDMDHENMFWYRQDPGLGLRLIYFSYDVKMKEKGDIPEGYSVSREKKERFSLILESASTNQTSMYLCASSLDSGGGYTEAFFGQGTRLTVV.

This sequence joins TRBV7-2 and TRBJ2-1; D perhaps matches TRBD2 (7 bases). The germline gives CDR1 SGHTA, CDR2 FQGNSA. V was shortened by 3 bases and J by 9 bases, with 27 bases between the two germline ends. This CDR3 spans 18 amino acids. For the CDR3, the DNA is TGTGCCAGCAGCTTCGGAATCACAAGGGGGAGGGCCGGTGGTGAGCAGTTCTTC. Amino acids: CASSFGITRGRAGGEQFF.

This clone was detected a few times. The chain couples TRBV7-2 to TRBJ2-7, with D tentatively TRBD2 (5 bases). The CDR3 loop spans 17 amino acids. The V gene's germline CDR1 is SGHTA and CDR2 FQGNSA. V lost 2 bases and J lost 0, with 17 bases in between. This CDR3 reads CASSLSRDGGSSYEQYF. The CDR3 region has the DNA TGTGCCAGCAGCTTAAGTCGGGATGGCGGAAGCTCCTACGAGCAGTACTTC.

The V gene is TRBV18, the J gene TRBJ1-3, with D possibly being TRBD1 (5 bases). V was trimmed by 0 bases and J by 14 bases, leaving 17 bases between them. Per germline, CDR1 KGHSH and CDR2 LQKENI. This CDR3 is built from 14 residues. CDR3 residues: CASSPPPAGKNLYF. DNA for the CDR3: TGTGCCAGCTCACCACCGCCGGCAGGGAAAAATTTATATTTT.

This chain connects TRBV13 to TRBJ1-1; 11 bases align to TRBD1. Germline assignment: CDR1 PRHDT and CDR2 FYEKMQ (reference sequence). V was pared by 7 bases and J by 2 bases, with 12 bases of the junction left unmatched. The CDR3 is 17 residues long. The CDR3 DNA is TGTGCCAGCAACCTCGCCGGGACAGGGGGAGGAAACACTGAAGCTTTCTTT. This gives the protein CASNLAGTGGGNTEAFF. Full variable domain (remainder filled in from reference TRBV13 and TRBJ1-1): AAGVIQSPRHLIKEKRETATLKCYPIPRHDTVYWYQQGPGQDPQFLISFYEKMQSDKGSIPDRFSAQQFSDYHSELNMSSLELGDSALYFCASNLAGTGGGNTEAFFGQGTRLTVV.

CDR3 in DNA: TGTGCCAGCGGGCGCTCTGGAAACACCATATATTTT. It yields the protein CASGRSGNTIYF. The rearrangement uses TRBV7-3 and TRBJ1-3; D remains ambiguous. CDR3 length equals 12 residues. V was pared by 8 bases and J by 0 bases, with 5 bases between. Looked up from germline, CDR1 is SGHTA and CDR2 is FQGTGA.

The chain carries TRBV5-4 and TRBJ2-1, with 10 bases fitting TRBD2. Germline trimming cut 5 bases from V and 1 base from J; bases unmatched to any gene: 12. This CDR3 contains 18 residues. CDR1 is SGHNT, CDR2 YYREEE, per germline (reference sequence). Here the CDR3 DNA reads TGTGCCAGCAGAGGAGGAGGGCTAGCGGGAGAATCCTACAATGAGCAGTTCTTC. Its translation: CASRGGGLAGESYNEQFF.

The rearrangement links TRBV6-4 to TRBJ2-3, with 10 bases identical to TRBD2. The J segment lost 6 bases and the V segment lost 5 bases, leaving 8 bases of the junction unmatched. The germline CDR1 and CDR2 sequences are MRHNA and SNTAGT. This CDR3 is built from 15 residues. The CDR3 region is CASSLAGADFDTQYF. As DNA, the CDR3 is TGTGCCAGCAGTCTAGCGGGAGCGGATTTTGATACGCAGTATTTT.

V usage is TRBV5-6 and J usage is TRBJ1-5, with TRBD1 identical over 7 bases. V lost 4 bases, J lost 3 bases, and 7 bases stayed unmatched. This CDR3 has 15 amino acids. CDR1 is SGHDT, CDR2 YYEEEE, per germline. CDR3 residues: CASSMGQSLNQPQHF. As DNA, the CDR3 is TGTGCCAGCAGCATGGGACAGAGCCTCAATCAGCCCCAGCATTTT. Drawing the rest from reference TRBV5-6 and TRBJ1-5, the complete variable domain is DAGVTQSPTHLIKTRGQQVTLRCSPKSGHDTVSWYQQALGQGPQFIFQYYEEEERQRGNFPDRFSGHQFPNYSSELNVNALLLGDSALYLCASSMGQSLNQPQHFGDGTRLSIL.

The rearrangement uses TRBV19 and TRBJ2-7; 7 bases are shared with TRBD2. This CDR3 region has 14 residues. Trimming took 6 bases from V and 3 from J; bases not matched to a gene: 8. Germline CDR1 LNHDA, CDR2 SQIVND (reference sequence). CDR3 nucleotides: TGTGCCAGTAGCCCTACGGGGAGGGGCTACGAGCAGTACTTC. Translated, it gives CASSPTGRGYEQYF.

This rearrangement joins TRBV28 to TRBJ1-5; D not resolved. Per germline, CDR1 MDHEN and CDR2 SYDVKM. The V end was cut by 7 bases, the J end by 4 bases, with 11 bases between. The CDR3 runs 13 residues. The CDR3 sequence is CASIQSINQPQHF. The CDR3 nucleotides read TGTGCCAGCATACAGTCGATAAATCAGCCCCAGCATTTT.

The chain uses TRBV30 and TRBJ2-7, with D tentatively TRBD1 (6 bases). Trimming stripped 2 bases from V and 3 bases from J, with 8 bases between. Looked up from germline, CDR1 is GTSNPN and CDR2 is SVGIG (reference sequence). The CDR3 length is 12 residues. The CDR3: CAWSRTVYEQYF. In DNA form, the CDR3 reads TGTGCCTGGAGTCGGACAGTCTACGAGCAGTACTTC.

The V call is TRBV29-1, the J call TRBJ1-3; D remains unclear. CDR3 size: 12 residues. V was clipped by 4 bases and J by 2 bases, with 6 bases between them. Germline V lookup: CDR1 SQVTM, CDR2 ANQGSEA. CDR3 in amino acids: CSVGAPGNTIYF. The CDR3 nucleotides read TGCAGCGTTGGAGCTCCTGGAAACACCATATATTTT.

The chain combines TRBV29-1 with TRBJ2-5; possibly TRBD1 for D (5 bases). The J call may be wrong; the DNA end is better matched by TRBJ2-7. This CDR3 contains 12 residues. The V gene's germline CDR1 is SQVTM and CDR2 ANQGSEA. The CDR3 reads CSVEDLGAEQYF. CDR3 in DNA: TGCAGCGTTGAAGATCTAGGGGCCGAGCAGTACTTC.

This chain uses TRBV5-1 with TRBJ1-1, with D uncertain. V was shortened by 0 bases and J by 4 bases, with 10 bases between the two germline ends. This CDR3 region has 14 residues. The germline CDR1 and CDR2 sequences are SGHRS and YFSETQ. CDR3 DNA: TGCGCCAGCAGCTTGGAGCCGGGTTTCACTGAAGCTTTCTTT. Its protein product is CASSLEPGFTEAFF. The full variable domain, with the rest looked up from reference TRBV5-1 and TRBJ1-1, is KAGVTQTPRYLIKTRGQQVTLSCSPISGHRSVSWYQQTPGQGLQFLFEYFSETQRNKGNFPGRFSGRQFSNSRSEMNVSTLELGDSALYLCASSLEPGFTEAFFGQGTRLTVV.

This chain links TRBV11-3 with TRBJ2-7; D possibly corresponds to TRBD1 (5 bases). V shed 3 bases and J shed 3 bases, with 15 bases lying between them. Germline values: CDR1 SGHNT, CDR2 YENEEA. The CDR3 is 15 residues long. The DNA for the CDR3 is TGTGCCAGCAGCTTGGGGCCGGGTAAGGGCTACGAGCAGTACTTC. It encodes CASSLGPGKGYEQYF.

V usage is TRBV28 and J usage is TRBJ1-1, with D maybe TRBD1 (5 bases). Germline values: CDR1 MDHEN, CDR2 SYDVKM. The CDR3 covers 15 residues. With 5 bases removed from V and 3 bases from J, the gap between germline ends came to 16 bases. The CDR3 sequence: CASSKRGSRDTEAFF. CDR3 coding DNA: TGTGCCAGCAGTAAACGGGGGTCTAGGGACACTGAAGCTTTCTTT.

J is TRBJ1-5 and V is TRBV7-9; TRBD1 might be the D (6 bases). V was trimmed by 3 bases and J by 4 bases, leaving 7 bases between them. Germline CDR1 reads SEHNR; CDR2 reads FQNEAQ (reference sequence). CDR3 length: 13 residues. This CDR3 reads CASSFRGNQPQHF. CDR3 DNA sequence: TGTGCCAGCAGCTTCAGGGGAAATCAGCCCCAGCATTTT.

This clone was observed once. This rearrangement joins TRBV7-9 to TRBJ2-1, with a tentative D call TRBD2 (5 bases). The V gene lost 7 bases and the J gene lost 0 bases, with 10 bases spanning the gap. CDR1 and CDR2 from the germline V gene are SEHNR and FQNEAQ (reference sequence). CDR3 length: 14 amino acids. The CDR3 bases are TGTGCCAGCACCTTCCGGGGCTCCTACAATGAGCAGTTCTTC. This sequence encodes CASTFRGSYNEQFF.

The rearrangement joins TRBV5-8 to TRBJ1-2; 7 nucleotides line up with TRBD1. V shed 4 bases and J 4 bases; nucleotides not matched to a gene: 10. CDR3 length: 15 amino acids. Germline CDR1 SGHTS, CDR2 YDEGEE. The CDR3 nucleotides are TGTGCCAGCAGCCTTCTACGACAGGGACCCTATGGCTACACCTTC. Amino acids: CASSLLRQGPYGYTF.

The rearrangement uses TRBV25-1 and TRBJ1-5, with 9 bases aligning to TRBD1. The germline V gene has CDR1 MGHDK and CDR2 SYGVNS. J gave up 6 bases and V 4 bases, and 1 base lay outside the gene matches. The CDR3 is made up of 13 amino acids. The CDR3 region has the DNA TGTGCCAGCAGTGGACAGGGGGTTCAGCCCCAGCATTTT. Amino acid sequence: CASSGQGVQPQHF.

In regard to this clone: One junction end disagrees with the germline gene, perhaps due to a read error. This sequence joins TRBV10-3 and TRBJ1-4; 8 bases match TRBD1. CDR1 and CDR2 (germline): ENHRY, SYGVKD. The CDR3 is made up of 16 amino acids. CDR3 sequence reads: CASSEGGGQGNEKLFF. The CDR3 region has the DNA TGTGCCAGCAGTGAAGGAGGAGGACAGGGAAATGAAAAACTGTTTTTT.

The rearrangement links TRBV19 to TRBJ2-7; perhaps TRBD1 as D (6 bases). There are 15 residues in the CDR3. Germline assignment: CDR1 LNHDA and CDR2 SQIVND (reference sequence). V lost 7 bases and J lost 6, with 22 bases in between. CDR3 nucleotide sequence: TGTGCCAGTACCTCTGGGTGGGGGACACAAAGCGAGCAGTACTTC. It yields the protein CASTSGWGTQSEQYF.